Below, 3 T cell receptor beta chains from the same sample are listed, as sequenced in a study of metastatic and nonmetastatic thyroid tumors. Ahead of thyroid surgery, no patient had received treatment of any kind. TCRdb re-called the PCR reads through MiXCR. The sample records approximately 28,000 clones, around 16% being singletons. The material sequenced was blood. These receptor sequences come from a male donor with papillary thyroid cancer or a benign thyroid nodule (not recorded which). Some clones in this sample may be carry-over from other donors' samples.

This clone was observed a single time. V and J are TRBV20-1 and TRBJ2-1; TRBD1 matches 8 bases. The junction had 11 bases not matched to a gene; V was cut back by 3 bases and J by 1 base. The CDR3 has 17 residues. The germline gives CDR1 DFQATT, CDR2 SNEGSKA (reference sequence). The CDR3 region has the DNA TGCAGTGCTAGCCCTCGAGTGGACAGGGAATCCTACAATGAGCAGTTCTTC. It yields the protein CSASPRVDRESYNEQFF.

The chain employs TRBV5-1 and TRBJ2-7, with D maybe TRBD1 (5 bases). The CDR3 runs to 14 residues. Per germline, CDR1 SGHRS and CDR2 YFSETQ. V shed 0 bases and J shed 6 bases, with 13 bases lying between them. The CDR3 loop is CASSLGTRLFEQYF. The CDR3 DNA reads TGCGCCAGCAGCTTGGGGACACGGCTATTCGAGCAGTACTTC.

The chain is built from TRBV20-1 and TRBJ2-1; 10 bases agree with TRBD2. V lost 6 bases and J lost 8; bases outside the gene matches: 16. Germline CDR1 reads DFQATT; CDR2 reads SNEGSKA (reference sequence). The CDR3 loop spans 16 amino acids. The CDR3 reads CSAILPSGRASDEQFF. The DNA of the CDR3 is TGCAGTGCCATACTCCCGAGCGGGAGGGCCTCTGATGAGCAGTTCTTC.